The entry that follows covers one T cell receptor beta chain sequence. Its antigen is currently unknown. Germline CDR1 LGHNA, CDR2 YSLEER. The CDR3 contains 17 residues. The TRB cDNA libraries were prepared by 5' RACE with UMI labels. TCRdb reworked the 5' RACE reads into one entry per CDR3 protein, no DNA. The sample holds about 150,000 distinct CDR3 sequences. The data derive from a study of CXCR3-negative and CXCR3-positive naive CD8 T cells. Findings of the study overall: Compared with CXCR3-negative naive cells, CXCR3-positive naive cells showed more hydrophobic TRB CDR3s. Fresh PBMCs served for most assays, and CXCR3 expression fell partially after cryopreservation.

The material sequenced was naive CXCR3+ CD8+ T cells from blood. As for subset: CD45RO-CCR7+CD27+CD95- naive CD8+ T cells expressing CXCR3 (TNR3+). V usage is TRBV4-3 and J usage is TRBJ2-7; lacking DNA, the TRBD1 call made by TCRdb goes unchecked. This receptor was identified in a human donor in good health. Some clones in this sample may be carry-over from other donors' samples. The CDR3 sequence is CASSQDIAAGAYYEQYF.